A single sample gave rise to the 13 T cell receptor beta chains below, sequenced in a study of T cell repertoires in cytomegalovirus infection. These receptors' antigens are unknown. Each CDR3 protein is one row after TCRdb ran MiXCR on the reads. The table has 650,000 to 900,000 distinct CDR3 sequences, about 29% seen once; the top ten hold over 10%. Specimen: cultured CD8+ T cells from PBMCs, collected from culture after CMV antigen stimulation. These receptors were taken from a human donor in good health (CMV status not recorded). Some clones in this sample may be carry-over from other donors' samples.

This clonotype appeared a few times. This chain uses TRBV19 with TRBJ2-5; 10 positions agree with TRBD2. The CDR3 length is 15 residues. Germline values: CDR1 LNHDA, CDR2 SQIVND (reference sequence). Trimming at V came to 9 bases and at J to 0 bases, leaving 7 bases not matched to a gene. DNA for the CDR3: TGTGCCAGCCGTACTAGCGGGGTCTACCAAGAGACCCAGTACTTC. The encoded protein is CASRTSGVYQETQYF.

Regarding this clonotype: Because the CDR3 is missing its conserved closing phenylalanine or tryptophan, this is likely a read error. This chain connects TRBV7-8 to TRBJ1-5, with D possibly TRBD1 on 6 matching bases. The germline CDR1 and CDR2 sequences are SGHVS and FQNEAQ. This CDR3 contains 16 residues. V lost 5 bases to trimming and J lost 4 bases, with 18 bases between them. The CDR3 nucleotides are TGTGCCAGCAGCCGAACAGCAACAGGGTCGAATCAGCCCCAGCATTTA. This sequence encodes CASSRTATGSNQPQHL.

The rearrangement links TRBV15 to TRBJ1-1; TRBD1 matches 8 bases. V gave up 5 bases and J gave up 1 base; unmatched junction bases: 6. This CDR3 has 15 amino acids. Germline values: CDR1 LNHNV, CDR2 YYDKDF (reference sequence). CDR3 DNA: TGTGCCACCAGCGGACAGGGTGGCGCGAACACTGAAGCTTTCTTT. Its translation: CATSGQGGANTEAFF.

V and J are TRBV7-9 and TRBJ2-1; 8 positions match TRBD1. CDR1 is SEHNR, CDR2 FQNEAQ, per germline (reference sequence). The trim removed 2 bases at V and 8 bases at J, leaving 8 bases unmatched. This CDR3 has 15 residues. CDR3 DNA: TGTGCCAGCAGCTTAACAGGGGGGCTTGTCGATGAGCAGTTCTTC. This gives the protein CASSLTGGLVDEQFF.

This clonotype was seen just once. The chain couples TRBV10-3 to TRBJ1-2; tentative D call: TRBD1 (5 bases). Between the trimmed V and J ends, which lost 7 bases and 4 bases, there was a span of 19 bases. This CDR3 has 15 residues. Germline V lookup: CDR1 ENHRY, CDR2 SYGVKD. In DNA form, the CDR3 reads TGTGCCATCAAAGAGGGGACCGAAATCATCTATGGCTACACCTTC. It codes for CAIKEGTEIIYGYTF.

This clonotype was detected a few times. V gene TRBV10-3 combines with J gene TRBJ2-5; 10 bases map to TRBD2. This CDR3 has 16 residues. Germline assignment: CDR1 ENHRY and CDR2 SYGVKD. V lost 5 bases and J lost 4; bases outside the gene matches: 10. In DNA form, the CDR3 reads TGTGCCATCAGTAGCACCGGGACTAGCGAGCGAGAGACCCAGTACTTC. Its protein is CAISSTGTSERETQYF.

This clonotype was recorded at least ten times. The rearrangement joins TRBV7-3 to TRBJ2-5; no firm D call. There are 13 residues in the CDR3. Germline assignment: CDR1 SGHTA and CDR2 FQGTGA. Trimming took off 0 bases at V and 1 base at J, with 3 bases between the two ends. CDR3 residues: CASSLTAQETQYF. As DNA, the CDR3 is TGTGCCAGCAGCTTAACGGCCCAAGAGACCCAGTACTTC. Filled out from reference TRBV7-3 and TRBJ2-5, the complete variable domain reads GAGVSQTPSNKVTEKGKYVELRCDPISGHTALYWYRQSLGQGPEFLIYFQGTGAADDSGLPNDRFFAVRPEGSVSTLKIQRTERGDSAVYLCASSLTAQETQYFGPGTRLLVL.

Only a few counts were recorded for this clonotype. This chain uses TRBV7-6 with TRBJ2-5; D not certain. From germline, CDR1 is SGHVS and CDR2 FNYEAQ. V lost 5 bases and J lost 5, with 12 bases in between. The CDR3 is 13 amino acids. The CDR3 loop is CASSQRLWETQYF. CDR3 DNA: TGTGCCAGCAGCCAGCGTCTTTGGGAGACCCAGTACTTC.

This clonotype has more than one count but fewer than ten. The rearrangement joins TRBV27 to TRBJ1-3, with 7 bases identical to TRBD1. The ends lost 5 bases at V and 0 bases at J; junction bases unmatched: 10. The CDR3 totals 17 residues. Per the germline V gene, CDR1 is MNHEY and CDR2 is SMNVEV (reference sequence). The CDR3 DNA sequence: TGTGCCAGCAGTCCGGTAGCAGGGGGAGTCTCTGGAAACACCATATATTTT. Translated, it gives CASSPVAGGVSGNTIYF.

In its sample, this clonotype was seen a few times. The chain links TRBV4-3 to TRBJ2-1; D remains unclear. V shed 0 bases and J shed 1 base, with 13 bases lying between them. Germline V CDR1 and CDR2: LGHNA, YSLEER. The CDR3 covers 17 residues. The CDR3 spells CASSQDLWGRSYNEQFF. DNA of the CDR3: TGCGCCAGCAGCCAAGATCTTTGGGGAAGGTCCTACAATGAGCAGTTCTTC.

The chain joins TRBV20-1 to TRBJ2-1; TRBD2 matches at 8 bases. Germline V gene sequence: CDR1 DFQATT, CDR2 SNEGSKA (reference sequence). V shed 3 bases and J 7 bases; nucleotides not matched to a gene: 8. The CDR3 length is 14 residues. This chain's CDR3 is CSASPRGGENEQFF. The DNA for the CDR3 is TGCAGTGCTAGTCCCCGGGGGGGGGAGAATGAGCAGTTCTTC.

This clonotype came up a few times. This rearrangement joins TRBV7-9 to TRBJ2-4, with D perhaps TRBD2 (5 bases). V was shortened by 0 bases and J by 8 bases, with 14 bases between the two germline ends. CDR1 and CDR2 from the germline V gene are SEHNR and FQNEAQ (reference sequence). This CDR3 spans 15 amino acids. The CDR3 DNA reads TGTGCCAGCAGCTTAGCGCCACGGGCGGAGGACATTCAGTACTTC. Translating gives CASSLAPRAEDIQYF.

J is TRBJ1-5 and V is TRBV6-1; no clear D. Looked up from germline, CDR1 is MNHNS and CDR2 is SASEGT. Trimming shortened V by 7 bases and J by 1 base, and 14 bases separated the two germline ends. There are 15 residues in the CDR3. The CDR3 nucleotides read TGTGCCAGCACCCCGGGGATCCAAAGCAATCAGCCCCAGCATTTT. As protein: CASTPGIQSNQPQHF.